Below, 17 T cell receptor beta chains from the same sample are listed, as sequenced in a study of Ad26.COV2.S vaccination and SARS-CoV-2 variants. Data came from immunoSEQ multiplex PCR; TCRdb stores just in-frame clones and leaves some out. The table records about 400,000 clones, 80% to 90% of them present only once. Treatment specified: 15 to 20 received Ad26.COV2.S at low or high dose, single or two shots; about 5 received placebo; per-sample allocation not given. Samples came from day 63 after the first vaccine or placebo injection. This material consisted of peripheral blood, taken in a trial of Ad26.COV2.S vaccine versus placebo. The receptors were sampled from a person aged 18-60 years who received the Ad26.COV2.S COVID-19 vaccine or a placebo.

This clone appeared a few times. The chain uses TRBV27 and TRBJ1-5; TRBD1 aligns across 8 bases. Germline CDR1 and CDR2: MNHEY and SMNVEV (reference sequence). The J segment lost 0 bases and the V segment lost 6 bases, leaving 4 bases of the junction unmatched. The CDR3 spans 15 residues. The CDR3 loop reads CASRRTGYSNQPQHF. For the CDR3, the DNA is TGTGCCAGCAGAAGGACAGGGTATAGCAATCAGCCCCAGCATTTT.

V and J are TRBV5-1 and TRBJ1-1; D may be TRBD1 (6 bases). CDR3 size: 15 residues. Germline V CDR1 and CDR2: SGHRS, YFSETQ. V was cut by 4 bases and J by 0 bases, with 13 bases left in between. CDR3 protein: CASSATTGMNTEAFF. The CDR3 nucleotides are TGCGCCAGCAGCGCCACCACAGGGATGAACACTGAAGCTTTCTTT.

The V and J genes are TRBV5-5 and TRBJ1-6; unclear D gene. The CDR3 runs 13 residues. Trimming removed 2 bases from V and 8 bases from J, with 8 bases in between. Germline V gene lookup returns CDR1 SGHKS and CDR2 YYEKEE (reference sequence). Here the CDR3 reads CASSLDGDSPLHF. In nucleotides, the CDR3 is TGTGCCAGCAGCTTAGACGGGGATTCACCCCTCCACTTT.

The rearrangement links TRBV27 to TRBJ2-2, with TRBD2 as a possible D gene (5 bases). The CDR3 runs to 15 residues. The germline V and J ends were trimmed by 0 bases and 6 bases, with 11 bases remaining between them. The germline V gene has CDR1 MNHEY and CDR2 SMNVEV (reference sequence). The CDR3 loop reads CASSLSISVAGELFF. CDR3 nucleotide sequence: TGTGCCAGCAGTTTATCGATTAGCGTCGCCGGGGAGCTGTTTTTT.

This sequence joins TRBV5-1 and TRBJ1-2; 11 nucleotides agree with TRBD1. CDR1 is SGHRS, CDR2 YFSETQ, per germline. V trimming: 4 bases; J trimming: 13 bases; junction bases outside the gene matches: 9. The CDR3 contains 13 residues. Written as DNA, the CDR3 is TGCGCCAGCAGCACGGGACAGGGGGAATCAGGCACCTTC. It translates to CASSTGQGESGTF.

The J gene is TRBJ1-5, the V gene TRBV5-6; TRBD1 agrees at 9 bases. The V gene's germline CDR1 is SGHDT and CDR2 YYEEEE. J gave up 0 bases and V 4 bases, and 5 bases lay outside the gene matches. There are 16 residues in the CDR3. The CDR3 DNA follows: TGTGCCAGCAGCGCCAGGACAGGGGATAGCAATCAGCCCCAGCATTTT. Amino acid sequence: CASSARTGDSNQPQHF.

The chain combines TRBV18 with TRBJ1-2; D ambiguous. Per the germline V gene, CDR1 is KGHSH and CDR2 is LQKENI. V lost 3 bases, J lost 2 bases, and 10 bases lay in between. The CDR3 length is 14 residues. The CDR3 region is CASSPAFGNYGYTF. The CDR3 DNA is TGTGCCAGCTCACCCGCATTTGGGAACTATGGCTACACCTTC.

The chain recombines TRBV27 with TRBJ2-5; TRBD1 or TRBD2 may be the D gene (5 bases each). CDR1 and CDR2 from the germline V gene are MNHEY and SMNVEV (reference sequence). The CDR3 contains 14 residues. V was trimmed by 2 bases and J by 1 base, leaving 8 bases between them. The chain's CDR3 is CASSLVGVQETQYF. The CDR3 DNA reads TGTGCCAGCAGTTTAGTGGGGGTCCAAGAGACCCAGTACTTC.

This rearrangement joins TRBV28 to TRBJ2-5; no definite D call. V was trimmed by 5 bases and J by 5 bases, leaving 9 bases between them. The CDR3 runs 12 residues. Germline V gives CDR1 MDHEN, CDR2 SYDVKM. The CDR3 is CASSPSRETQYF. CDR3 DNA: TGTGCCAGCAGTCCAAGTAGGGAGACCCAGTACTTC.

The chain's CDR3 is CAGSDNGSPLHF. In DNA, the CDR3 is TGCGCCGGGTCGGACAATGGGTCACCCCTCCACTTT. This chain connects TRBV10-2 to TRBJ1-6, with D possibly being TRBD1 (5 bases). Per the germline V gene, CDR1 is WSHSY and CDR2 is SAAADI. The ends were cut back, 11 bases at V and 10 bases at J, with 15 bases in the middle. The CDR3 runs to 12 residues.

This rearrangement joins TRBV28 to TRBJ2-3; TRBD2 matches at 7 bases. J lost 4 bases, V lost 4 bases, and 11 bases had no gene match. The CDR3 is 16 amino acids. The V gene's germline CDR1 is MDHEN and CDR2 SYDVKM. The CDR3 protein is CASSSVLALYPDTQYF. CDR3 coding DNA: TGTGCCAGCAGTTCGGTACTAGCGCTGTACCCAGATACGCAGTATTTT.

This chain connects TRBV7-2 to TRBJ1-1, with D hard to call. This CDR3 contains 13 residues. Looked up from germline, CDR1 is SGHTA and CDR2 is FQGNSA. With 7 bases removed from V and 1 base from J, the gap between germline ends came to 10 bases. The CDR3 nucleotides read TGTGCCAGCATGGTAGACGCGAACACTGAAGCTTTCTTT. Its protein product is CASMVDANTEAFF.

On this clone: Other DNA sequences in this specimen translate into the identical CDR3. The chain links TRBV6-2 or TRBV6-3 to TRBJ2-3, with D hard to call. Trimming shortened V by 0 bases and J by 4 bases, and 2 bases separated the two germline ends. The germline CDR1 and CDR2 sequences are MNHEY and SVGEGT. The CDR3 runs to 12 residues. CDR3 nucleotide sequence: TGTGCCAGCAGTTACTCCCCAGATACGCAGTATTTT. Residues: CASSYSPDTQYF.

This chain uses TRBV19 with TRBJ1-1; no clear D gene. Trimming stripped 5 bases from V and 3 bases from J, with 16 bases between. Germline CDR1 reads LNHDA; CDR2 reads SQIVND (reference sequence). The CDR3 totals 15 residues. The CDR3 loop is CASSPLSIGDTEAFF. CDR3 coding DNA: TGTGCCAGTAGTCCCCTTAGCATCGGTGACACTGAAGCTTTCTTT.

J is TRBJ1-6 and V is TRBV5-1; a possible D gene is TRBD1 (5 bases). CDR1 and CDR2 from the germline V gene are SGHRS and YFSETQ. CDR3 size: 14 residues. With 0 bases removed from V and 5 bases from J, the gap between germline ends came to 6 bases. CDR3 sequence: CASSLGQHNSPLHF. The CDR3 nucleotides are TGCGCCAGCAGCTTGGGACAGCATAATTCACCCCTCCACTTT.

The gene calls are TRBV2 and TRBJ1-5; D is possibly TRBD1 (5 bases). Germline V gives CDR1 SNHLY, CDR2 FYNNEI. The CDR3 runs to 15 residues. Trimming removed 9 bases at V and 0 bases at J, with 15 bases between. Here the CDR3 DNA reads TGTGCCAGTACGACGGGGACGGTTAGCAATCAGCCCCAGCATTTT. It translates to CASTTGTVSNQPQHF.

The chain employs TRBV19 and TRBJ2-2; D assignment may be TRBD1 or TRBD2 (6 bases each). This CDR3 spans 13 amino acids. Trimming removed 10 bases from V and 5 bases from J, with 14 bases in between. Per germline, CDR1 LNHDA and CDR2 SQIVND (reference sequence). The DNA for the CDR3 is TGTGCCACCGACAAAGGGGGGACCGGGGAGCTGTTTTTT. It translates to CATDKGGTGELFF.